This T cell receptor (beta chain) was recorded in a study of glioma-infiltrating T cells. The study, taken as a whole, reports: Tissue-blood divergence was below expectation in non-neoplastic patients, above in gliomas. CDR3 overlap between tissue and blood was very small.

The iRepertoire nested amplicon-rescue multiplex PCR amplified TCR alpha and beta CDR3s from RNA. Input was 100-400 ng of tissue mRNA or PBMC total RNA. Each CDR3 protein is one row after TCRdb ran MiXCR on the multiplex PCR reads. This table holds approximately 130,000 distinct CDR3 sequences, around 25% found once. About this clonotype: What it binds is unknown.

This CDR3 spans 15 amino acids. The germline V and J ends were trimmed by 5 bases and 7 bases, with 18 bases remaining between them. V is TRBV12-3 or TRBV12-4 and J is TRBJ2-1; D is perhaps TRBD2 (5 bases). Sequencing was carried out using glioma tissue, nonneoplastic brain tissue, or PBMCs (not recorded which). The origin of this receptor is a human donor with low-grade glioma or glioblastoma, undergoing nonglioma brain surgery, or in good health (not recorded which). CDR3 in DNA: TGTGCCAGCAGTCCCCTGACGGGGTTAGGAAATGAGCAGTTCTTC. As protein: CASSPLTGLGNEQFF.